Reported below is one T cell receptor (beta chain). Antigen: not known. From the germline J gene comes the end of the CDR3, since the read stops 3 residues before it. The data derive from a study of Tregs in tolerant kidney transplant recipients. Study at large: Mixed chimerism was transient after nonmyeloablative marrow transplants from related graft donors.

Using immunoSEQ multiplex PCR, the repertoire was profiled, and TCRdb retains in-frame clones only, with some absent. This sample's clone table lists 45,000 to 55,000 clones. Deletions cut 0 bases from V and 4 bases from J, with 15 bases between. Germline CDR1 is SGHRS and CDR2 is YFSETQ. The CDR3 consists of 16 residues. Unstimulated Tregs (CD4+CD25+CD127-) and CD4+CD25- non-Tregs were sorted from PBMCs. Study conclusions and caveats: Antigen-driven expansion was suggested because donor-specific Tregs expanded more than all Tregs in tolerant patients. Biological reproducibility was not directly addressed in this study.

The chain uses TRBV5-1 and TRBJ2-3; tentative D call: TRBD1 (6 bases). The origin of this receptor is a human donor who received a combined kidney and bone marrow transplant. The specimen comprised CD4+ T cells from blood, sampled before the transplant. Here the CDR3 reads CASSLANRVVADTQYF. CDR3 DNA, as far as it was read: TGCGCCAGCAGCTTGGCTAACAGGGTGGTAGCAGATACG.